These T cell receptor beta chains were read from a single sample in a study of cytomegalovirus exposure and HLA in healthy donors. Assay used: immunoSEQ multiplex PCR; TCRdb lists only in-frame clones, some missing. The table records some 170,000 clones, 70% to 75% of them present only once. The sequenced material came from PBMCs. The receptors were gathered from a male donor in good health and CMV-seronegative. Each CDR3 is given with its conserved first and last residue. Each record gives: clone size, CDR3 length, J gene, D gene, V gene, CDR3 DNA, CDR3 protein. The D gene is left open where the match is weak. For some rows the clone size is stated as once, few or many, or as a class when expanded; others skip it.

- 17 TRBJ1-5 - TRBV4-2 TGTGCCAGCAGCCAAGATAGACAGATTTATAGCAATCAGCCCCAGCATTTT CASSQDRQIYSNQPQHF
- 19 TRBJ2-1 TRBD2 TRBV14 TGTGCCAGCAGCCAAGCTTGGAGCGGGAGAGCTCTTTCCTACAATGAGCAGTTCTTC CASSQAWSGRALSYNEQFF
- 15 TRBJ1-5 TRBD1 TRBV5-6 TGTGCCAGCAGCTTGGCCGGGACAGGGGTTCAGCCCCAGCATTTT CASSLAGTGVQPQHF
- 14 TRBJ1-6 - TRBV11-1 TGTGCCAGCAGCCCCCAGGGCCTCGGTTCACCCCTCCACTTT CASSPQGLGSPLHF
- 15 TRBJ1-2 TRBD1 TRBV4-3 TGCGCCAGCAGCCAGGCCGGGACAGCTAACTATGGCTACACCTTC CASSQAGTANYGYTF
- 19 TRBJ2-1 TRBD2 TRBV7-2 TGTGCCAGCAGCTTTCCGGGACTAGCGGGATCGGACTCCTACAATGAGCAGTTCTTC CASSFPGLAGSDSYNEQFF
- 13 TRBJ1-2 TRBD1 TRBV6-5 TGTGCCAGCAGTCCCGACAGGGCACGTGGCTACACCTTC CASSPDRARGYTF
- 15 TRBJ2-6 - TRBV28 TGTGCCAGCAGTATGGACAGCTCTGGAGCCAACGTCCTGACTTTC CASSMDSSGANVLTF
- 13 TRBJ1-1 - TRBV6-5 TGTGCCAGCAGTTTTACAGTGAACACTGAAGCTTTCTTT CASSFTVNTEAFF
- 14 TRBJ1-2 - TRBV2 TGTGCCAGCTATTTCGGGGGGGGTTTCTCTGGCTACACCTTC CASYFGGGFSGYTF
- 14 TRBJ2-3 - TRBV4-3 TGCGCCAGCAGCCAGGGGACACGGATGGATACGCAGTATTTT CASSQGTRMDTQYF
- 15 TRBJ2-1 TRBD1 TRBV7-3 TGTGCCAGCAGCCCCGGGACAGGGGTTGGGAATGAGCAGTTCTTC CASSPGTGVGNEQFF
few 13 TRBJ1-4 - TRBV29-1 TGCAGCGTTAGTCCCGGGACTGGGGAAAAACTGTTTTTT CSVSPGTGEKLFF
- 16 TRBJ1-3 TRBD1 TRBV4-2 TGTGCCAGCAGCCAGGGACAGGGGGCTGCTGGAAACACCATATATTTT CASSQGQGAAGNTIYF
few 14 TRBJ2-3 TRBD2 TRBV30 TGTGCCTGGAGTCTACGGGGGGGCGTCGATACGCAGTATTTT CAWSLRGGVDTQYF
- 12 TRBJ2-7 - TRBV7-8 TGTGCCAGCAGCCCGGGACAACTTGAGCAGTACTTC CASSPGQLEQYF
- 13 TRBJ2-1 - TRBV6-4 TGTGCCAGCAGCATTAGCCCCTACAATGAGCAGTTCTTC CASSISPYNEQFF
- 12 TRBJ2-1 TRBD2 TRBV30 TGTGCCTGGAAGCTGCCGGGACTAGCGCCGTTCTTC CAWKLPGLAPFF
- 15 TRBJ1-5 - TRBV9 TGTGCCAGCAGCGGAGGTGGCGGAATCAATCAGCCCCAGCATTTT CASSGGGGINQPQHF
- 13 TRBJ2-7 - TRBV7-2 TGTGCCAGCAGCCAAGGACAGAACTACGAGCAGTACTTC CASSQGQNYEQYF
- 14 TRBJ1-1 - TRBV9 TGTGCCAGCAGCGTAGCCCAGGGAAGTACTGAAGCTTTCTTT CASSVAQGSTEAFF
- 15 TRBJ2-7 - TRBV11-2 TGTGCCAGCAGCCTCGGGTTGAGGGGGAACTACGAGCAGTACTTC CASSLGLRGNYEQYF
- 15 TRBJ1-5 TRBD1 TRBV6-5 TGTGCCAGCAGATCGGGACAGGGAGGTCACCAGCCCCAGCATTTT CASRSGQGGHQPQHF
- 12 TRBJ1-1 - TRBV2 TGTGCCAGCAGTACCTCGGACACTGAAGCTTTCTTT CASSTSDTEAFF
few 13 TRBJ2-4 TRBD2 TRBV7-9 TGTGCCAGCAGCCCCAGCGGGGGTAACATTCAGTACTTC CASSPSGGNIQYF
once 13 TRBJ2-7 - TRBV27 TGTGCCAGCAGTTCGGGGATCTCCTACGAGCAGTACTTC CASSSGISYEQYF
- 13 TRBJ2-1 TRBD2 TRBV19 TGTGCCAGTTCGACTAGCGGGTACAATGAGCAGTTCTTC CASSTSGYNEQFF
- 15 TRBJ2-3 - TRBV7-3 TGTGCCAGCAGCTTCGATGGGACTCGACCGGATACGCAGTATTTT CASSFDGTRPDTQYF
- 15 TRBJ2-7 TRBD1 TRBV4-2 TGTGCCAGCAGCCCGAGGCAGGGGGCGACCTACGAGCAGTACTTC CASSPRQGATYEQYF
- 15 TRBJ1-2 - TRBV7-3 TGTGCCAGCAGCTTAACCCCCGAGGGCCTCTATGGCTACACCTTC CASSLTPEGLYGYTF
few 13 TRBJ2-7 TRBD2 TRBV29-1 TGCAGCGGCCTAGCGGGAGTTGCTAGCGAGCAGTACTTC CSGLAGVASEQYF
- 14 TRBJ1-3 - TRBV9 TGTGCCAGCAGCGTATCAGGTTTGGGAAACACCATATATTTT CASSVSGLGNTIYF
- 14 TRBJ2-3 - TRBV7-2 TGTGCCAGCAGTTCTGGACTGGGCACAGATACGCAGTATTTT CASSSGLGTDTQYF